This entry is about one T cell receptor (beta chain). This sample was included in a study of cytomegalovirus exposure and HLA in healthy donors. Germline V CDR1 and CDR2: SNHLY, FYNNEI. Losses at the gene ends were 6 bases for V and 5 bases for J; bases not matched to a gene: 5. The CDR3 has 13 amino acids. The PCR contained 60 Vbeta and 13 Jbeta primers. Some clones are missing from TCRdb's copy, which holds only in-frame ones; the method was immunoSEQ multiplex PCR. Of some 150,000 clones in the sample, around 82% are singletons; the top ten hold around 2.5%. The specimen sequenced was PBMCs. The chain couples TRBV2 to TRBJ2-7; 9 bases fit TRBD1. This clonotype originated in a man aged 45-60 years in good health and CMV-seronegative. The CDR3 coding sequence is TGTGCCAGCAGCCGGGACAGGGACCACGAGCAGTACTTC. Its translation: CASSRDRDHEQYF.